This T cell receptor beta chain stems from a study of Ad26.COV2.S vaccination and SARS-CoV-2 variants. Points from the study as a whole: With respect to non-spike TCR breadth, vaccine and placebo recipients were similar. Post-vaccination breadth of spike-specific CD8+ and CD4+ T cell responses was reportedly substantial.

In regard to this clone: What it recognizes is unknown.

The repertoire was sequenced with immunoSEQ multiplex PCR; TCRdb's copy has only in-frame clones and lacks some. The sample includes around 270,000 clones, roughly 85% of them seen just once. Looked up from germline, CDR1 is LGHNA and CDR2 is YSLEER. This CDR3 contains 13 residues. Trimming took off 3 bases at V and 9 bases at J, with 12 bases between the two ends. The treatment denotes: 19 received Ad26.COV2.S at low or high dose, single or two shots; about 5 received placebo; per-sample allocation not given. Sampling was performed 63 days after the first vaccine or placebo injection. Cohort 1b enrolled adults aged 18-55 years in Boston. Spike of the Wuhan-strain SARS-CoV-2 was expressed by an Ad26 vector, which formed the vaccine.

The material was peripheral blood, obtained in a trial of Ad26.COV2.S vaccine versus placebo. This TCR derives from a person aged 18-65 years who received the Ad26.COV2.S COVID-19 vaccine or a placebo. The chain joins TRBV4-3 to TRBJ2-1, with no clear D. CDR3 residues: CASSQSVGGEQFF. The CDR3 DNA is TGCGCCAGCAGCCAGTCAGTAGGCGGTGAGCAGTTCTTC.